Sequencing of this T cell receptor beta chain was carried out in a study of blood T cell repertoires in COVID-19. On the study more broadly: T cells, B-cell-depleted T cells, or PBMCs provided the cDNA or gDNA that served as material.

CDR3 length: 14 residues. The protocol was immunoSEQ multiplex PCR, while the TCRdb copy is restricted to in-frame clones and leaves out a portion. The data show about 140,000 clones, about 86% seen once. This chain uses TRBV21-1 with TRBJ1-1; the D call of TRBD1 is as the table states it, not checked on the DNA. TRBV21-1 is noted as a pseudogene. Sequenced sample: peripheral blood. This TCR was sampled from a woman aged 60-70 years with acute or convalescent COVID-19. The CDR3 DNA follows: TGTGCCAGCAGCAACCACAGACAGGACACTGAAGCTTTCTTT. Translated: CASSNHRQDTEAFF.